This TCR beta chain comes out of a study of OX40 agonist ivuxolimab in advanced cancers. On the study more broadly: Three dose-escalation patients had partial responses: one with hepatocellular carcinoma and two with cutaneous melanoma. Study outcomes and limitations: Compared with CD4+, CD8+ T cells on average had more expanded clones.

Notes on this clone: Its antigen is not identified.

Looked up from germline, CDR1 is LNHDA and CDR2 is SQIVND (reference sequence). V gave up 6 bases and J gave up 5 bases; unmatched junction bases: 12. This CDR3 has 15 amino acids. Assay used: immunoSEQ multiplex PCR; TCRdb lists only in-frame clones, some missing. There are 150,000 to 190,000 clones in the sample; 94% occur only once, and 0.31% lies in the top ten. This sample comprised CD4+ or CD8+ T cells sorted from blood, obtained in a trial of the OX40 agonist ivuxolimab. This clonotype was sampled from an adult with an advanced solid tumor such as melanoma, head and neck, liver or kidney cancer. V and J are TRBV19 and TRBJ1-2, with 7 bases identical to TRBD1. The CDR3 spells CASSRTGTEVYGYTF. The CDR3, as DNA: TGTGCCAGTAGCCGCACCGGGACAGAAGTTTATGGCTACACCTTC. The full variable domain, in which reference TRBV19 and TRBJ1-2 provide the parts outside the CDR3, is DGGITQSPKYLFRKEGQNVTLSCEQNLNHDAMYWYRQDPGQGLRLIYYSQIVNDFQKGDIAEGYSVSREKKESFPLTVTSAQKNPTAFYLCASSRTGTEVYGYTFGSGTRLTVV.